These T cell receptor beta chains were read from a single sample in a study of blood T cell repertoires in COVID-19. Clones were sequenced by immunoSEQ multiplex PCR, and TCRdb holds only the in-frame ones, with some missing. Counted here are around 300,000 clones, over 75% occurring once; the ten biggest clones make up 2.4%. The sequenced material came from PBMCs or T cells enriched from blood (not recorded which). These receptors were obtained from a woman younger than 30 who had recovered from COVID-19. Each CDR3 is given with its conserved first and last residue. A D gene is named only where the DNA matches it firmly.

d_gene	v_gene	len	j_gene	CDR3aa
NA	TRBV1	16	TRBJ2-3	CTSSQYSSGARDTQYF
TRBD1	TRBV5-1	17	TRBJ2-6	CASSPRDRASGANVLTF
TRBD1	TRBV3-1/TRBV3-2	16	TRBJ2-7	CASSQEGTGGPYEQYF
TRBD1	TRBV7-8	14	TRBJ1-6	CASSYDRVWSPLHF
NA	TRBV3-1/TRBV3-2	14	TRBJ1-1	CASSLKQGNTEAFF
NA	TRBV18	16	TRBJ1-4	CASSPRRSGTDEKLFF
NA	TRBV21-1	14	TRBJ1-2	CASSKDRIPNGYTF
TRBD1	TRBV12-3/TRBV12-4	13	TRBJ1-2	CASTSGQDYGYTF
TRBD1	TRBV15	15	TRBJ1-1	CATSRGDRGRTEAFF
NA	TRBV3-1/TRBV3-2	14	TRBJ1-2	CASSQGDRGFGYTF
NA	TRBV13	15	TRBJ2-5	CASSFYEGAKETQYF
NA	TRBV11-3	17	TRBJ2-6	CASSLGPRGTGANVLTF
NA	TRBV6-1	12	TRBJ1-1	CASSEVRAEAFF
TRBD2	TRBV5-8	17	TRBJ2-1	CASSPGGPGLVLDEQFF
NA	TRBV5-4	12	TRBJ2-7	CASSLTGYEQYF
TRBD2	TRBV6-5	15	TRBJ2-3	CASGLAGGPTDTQYF
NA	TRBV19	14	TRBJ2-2	CASTPGTPIGELFF
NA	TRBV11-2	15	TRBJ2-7	CASSLGVRASYEQYF
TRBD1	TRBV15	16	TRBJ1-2	CATSLPDRGPNYGYTF
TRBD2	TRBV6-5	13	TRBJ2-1	CASTSGGYNEQFF
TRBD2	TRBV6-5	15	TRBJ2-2	CASKLAGGQTGELFF
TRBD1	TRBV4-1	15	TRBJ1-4	CASSQPGQGLGKLFF
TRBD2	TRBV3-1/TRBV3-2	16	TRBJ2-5	CASSLNPTSPRETQYF
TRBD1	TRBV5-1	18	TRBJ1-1	CASSGQPGTGFMNTEAFF
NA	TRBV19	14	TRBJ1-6	CASSLIPPDSPLHF
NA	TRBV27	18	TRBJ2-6	CASSSRAGWSSGANVLTF
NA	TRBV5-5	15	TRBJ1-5	CASSPGVGGILPQHF
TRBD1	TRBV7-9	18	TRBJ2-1	CASSLSSGTGVFVNEQFF
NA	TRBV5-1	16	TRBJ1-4	CASSLGFQGRREKLFF
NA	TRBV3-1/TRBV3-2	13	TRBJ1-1	CASSQIGQGEAFF
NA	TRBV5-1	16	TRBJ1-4	CASSLEPGGLNEKLFF
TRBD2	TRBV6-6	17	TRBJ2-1	CASSPILFRVAGGEQFF
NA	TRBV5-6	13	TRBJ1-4	CASSLVSNEKLFF
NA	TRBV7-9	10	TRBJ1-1	CASSFGEAFF
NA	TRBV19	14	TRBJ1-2	CASSTTGKDYGYTF
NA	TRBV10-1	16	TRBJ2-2	CATAFGGAANTGELFF
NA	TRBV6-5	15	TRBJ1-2	CASSYSQQGFEGYTF
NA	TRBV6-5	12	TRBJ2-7	CASKPWGDEQYF
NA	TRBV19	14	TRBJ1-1	CASRPVPFGTEAFF
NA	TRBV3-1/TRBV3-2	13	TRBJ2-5	CASSQAFQETQYF